This T cell receptor beta chain was sequenced for a study of blood T cell repertoires in COVID-19. Study in general: T cells, B-cell-depleted T cells, or PBMCs provided the cDNA or gDNA that served as material.

Method: immunoSEQ multiplex PCR; TCRdb's copy keeps in-frame clones and lacks some. The table has about 500,000 clones, 85% to 90% seen once. Germline V lookup: CDR1 MNHEY, CDR2 SMNVEV (reference sequence). The trim removed 5 bases at V and 7 bases at J, leaving 14 bases unmatched. The CDR3 has 17 residues. The chain couples TRBV27 to TRBJ1-2, with TRBD1 matching over 12 bases. This sequence was found in a man between 18 and 29 years old with COVID-19, enrolled during active disease. Sequencing was done on a sample of peripheral blood. CDR3 sequence: CASSRKGQGARVSGYTF. Written as DNA, the CDR3 is TGTGCCAGCAGTAGAAAGGGACAGGGGGCGCGAGTCAGTGGCTACACCTTC.